One and the same sample provided the 21 T cell receptor beta chains below, sequenced in a study of T cell repertoires in cytomegalovirus infection. TCRdb used MiXCR to reprocess the reads, holding one entry per CDR3 protein. Of fewer than 650,000 distinct CDR3 sequences in the sample, about 39% were seen once. These receptors are not linked to any known antigen. The sequencing used cultured PBMCs, collected from culture after CMV antigen stimulation. The receptors here all came from a human donor in good health (CMV status not recorded). Some clones in this sample may be carry-over from other donors' samples.

The chain is built from TRBV7-2 and TRBJ1-2; 7 nucleotides align to TRBD1. This CDR3 region has 14 residues. The junction had 7 bases not matched to a gene; V was cut back by 5 bases and J by 4 bases. Germline V gives CDR1 SGHTA, CDR2 FQGNSA. The DNA of the CDR3 is TGTGCCAGCAGCACCCGACAGGGTGGCTATGGCTACACCTTC. This codes for CASSTRQGGYGYTF.

This clonotype turned up a few times. The chain carries TRBV7-2 and TRBJ2-7; 10 bases align to TRBD2. In germline, CDR1 is SGHTA, CDR2 FQGNSA. Trimming removed 4 bases from V and 1 base from J; junction bases left unmatched: 10. CDR3 length: 17 residues. The CDR3 protein is CASSSKRTSGTSYEQYF. Here the CDR3 DNA reads TGTGCCAGCAGCTCCAAAAGAACTAGCGGGACATCCTACGAGCAGTACTTC.

CDR3 region: CASSLGRNEHNEQFF. For the CDR3, the DNA is TGTGCCAGCAGCCTCGGGCGGAACGAACACAATGAGCAGTTCTTC. The chain uses TRBV11-2 and TRBJ2-1; no firm D call. Germline assignment: CDR1 SGHAT and CDR2 FQNNGV. The CDR3 is 15 amino acids. Trimming pared 5 bases from V and 5 bases from J, leaving 16 bases between.

The chain uses TRBV6-5 and TRBJ2-7; the D is unclear. With 11 bases removed from V and 2 bases from J, the gap between germline ends came to 16 bases. CDR1 is MNHEY and CDR2 is SVGAGI in the germline V gene. This CDR3 is 13 amino acids long. CDR3 sequence (DNA): TGTGCCGTCAAGGCTAGTGAGCCCTACGAGCAGTACTTC. Its protein product is CAVKASEPYEQYF.

The V call is TRBV12-3 or TRBV12-4, the J call TRBJ2-1; 13 bases are a match to TRBD2. There are 15 residues in the CDR3. J gave up 0 bases and V 9 bases, and 2 bases lay outside the gene matches. The CDR3 DNA sequence: TGTGCCAGGGGGACTAGCGGGACCTCCTACAATGAGCAGTTCTTC. It yields the protein CARGTSGTSYNEQFF.

A few counts support this clonotype. The chain is built from TRBV7-2 and TRBJ2-2; no definite D call. Trimming left V 3 bases short and J 3 bases short, with 5 bases between. This CDR3 region has 13 residues. Germline V gene lookup returns CDR1 SGHTA and CDR2 FQGNSA. CDR3 sequence (DNA): TGTGCCAGCAGCTTTTTTGACACCGGGGAGCTGTTTTTT. Translating gives CASSFFDTGELFF. Together with reference TRBV7-2 and TRBJ2-2, the CDR3 gives the full variable domain: GAGVSQSPSNKVTEKGKDVELRCDPISGHTALYWYRQSLGQGLEFLIYFQGNSAPDKSGLPSDRFSAERTGGSVSTLTIQRTQQEDSAVYLCASSFFDTGELFFGEGSRLTVL.

The gene calls are TRBV6-6 and TRBJ2-7; possibly TRBD1 for D (5 bases). Germline-derived CDR1 and CDR2 are MNHNY and SVGAGI (reference sequence). The ends were cut back, 4 bases at V and 3 bases at J, with 16 bases in the middle. This CDR3 comprises 15 residues. CDR3 in DNA: TGTGCCAGCAGTTCGGACACCTCCAGCTACTACGAGCAGTACTTC. The encoded protein is CASSSDTSSYYEQYF.

This rearrangement joins TRBV6-5 to TRBJ2-7; D remains unclear. The length of the CDR3 is 11 residues. Trimming took 4 bases from V and 4 from J, leaving 5 bases between them. The V gene's germline CDR1 is MNHEY and CDR2 SVGAGI. The CDR3 DNA reads TGTGCCAGCAGTTGGAGATACGAGCAGTACTTC. Residues: CASSWRYEQYF.

The chain carries TRBV2 and TRBJ2-1; the match to TRBD2 covers 10 bases. The V gene end was trimmed by 8 bases and the J gene end by 9 bases; junction bases not matched to a gene: 7. This CDR3 spans 13 amino acids. CDR1 and CDR2 from the germline V gene are SNHLY and FYNNEI. The chain's CDR3 is CASGRVAGGEQFF. The CDR3 bases are TGTGCCAGCGGGAGAGTAGCGGGAGGTGAGCAGTTCTTC.

The sample holds a few counts of this clonotype. The chain uses TRBV7-9 and TRBJ1-4; no reliable D call. Germline V CDR1 and CDR2: SEHNR, FQNEAQ (reference sequence). The CDR3 sequence is 15 residues long. The germline V and J ends were trimmed by 0 bases and 8 bases, with 13 bases remaining between them. CDR3 residues: CASSLAAGEGEKLFF. The CDR3 DNA is TGTGCCAGCAGCTTAGCGGCCGGGGAAGGGGAAAAACTGTTTTTT.

The CDR3 loop is CASSPLVAKKTNYGYTF. The CDR3 DNA is TGTGCCAGCAGCCCGCTCGTGGCGAAGAAAACTAACTATGGCTACACCTTC. The chain employs TRBV5-6 and TRBJ1-2; D uncertain. Germline assignment: CDR1 SGHDT and CDR2 YYEEEE. The V and J ends lost 4 bases and 0 bases respectively, with 19 bases between them. CDR3 length: 17 amino acids. The complete variable domain, with remaining parts taken from reference TRBV5-6 and TRBJ1-2, reads DAGVTQSPTHLIKTRGQQVTLRCSPKSGHDTVSWYQQALGQGPQFIFQYYEEEERQRGNFPDRFSGHQFPNYSSELNVNALLLGDSALYLCASSPLVAKKTNYGYTFGSGTRLTVV.

The rearrangement uses TRBV6-5 and TRBJ2-1; TRBD1 agrees at 12 bases. This CDR3 contains 14 residues. CDR1 and CDR2 from the germline V gene are MNHEY and SVGAGI. The J segment lost 8 bases and the V segment lost 7 bases, leaving 6 bases of the junction unmatched. The CDR3, as DNA: TGTGCCAGCAAGGGGGACAGGGGGCGATATGAGCAGTTCTTC. It specifies CASKGDRGRYEQFF.

This rearrangement joins TRBV20-1 to TRBJ2-1; 9 bases align to TRBD2. The CDR3 length is 16 residues. Germline lookup yields CDR1 DFQATT and CDR2 SNEGSKA (reference sequence). Trimming removed 3 bases from V and 5 bases from J; junction bases left unmatched: 11. CDR3 amino acids: CSASRGGREGNNEQFF. CDR3 DNA sequence: TGCAGTGCTAGCCGAGGGGGGCGGGAGGGTAACAATGAGCAGTTCTTC.

The sample holds many counts of this clonotype. V gene TRBV27 combines with J gene TRBJ2-3, with D unresolved. CDR1 MNHEY and CDR2 SMNVEV come from the germline V gene (reference sequence). V gave up 6 bases and J gave up 1 base, with 5 bases separating them. This CDR3 comprises 12 residues. In nucleotides, the CDR3 is TGTGCCAGCAGCCAACGCACAGATACGCAGTATTTT. Residues: CASSQRTDTQYF.

This clonotype appeared a single time. This rearrangement joins TRBV7-6 to TRBJ2-1; TRBD2 is a possible D gene (7 bases). This CDR3 has 16 residues. Trimming shortened V by 2 bases and J by 5 bases, and 16 bases separated the two germline ends. CDR1 SGHVS and CDR2 FNYEAQ come from the germline V gene. CDR3 nucleotide sequence: TGTGCCAGCAGCTTATGGCGGGGAGGGGGTCACAATGAGCAGTTCTTC. Amino acid sequence: CASSLWRGGGHNEQFF.

The chain uses TRBV2 and TRBJ1-2, with D perhaps matching TRBD1 (6 bases). The CDR3 length is 12 residues. The ends were cut back, 6 bases at V and 8 bases at J, with 13 bases in the middle. CDR1 and CDR2 (germline): SNHLY, FYNNEI. The CDR3 here is CASSDQGNGYTF. The CDR3 DNA reads as TGTGCCAGCAGCGATCAGGGGAACGGCTACACCTTC. Filled out from reference TRBV2 and TRBJ1-2, the complete variable domain reads EPEVTQTPSHQVTQMGQEVILRCVPISNHLYFYWYRQILGQKVEFLVSFYNNEISEKSEIFDDQFSVERPDGSNFTLKIRSTKLEDSAMYFCASSDQGNGYTFGSGTRLTVV.

This chain connects TRBV2 to TRBJ1-4, with D possibly matching TRBD1 (5 bases). Deletions cut 2 bases from V and 7 bases from J, with 11 bases between. This CDR3 contains 14 residues. Per germline, CDR1 SNHLY and CDR2 FYNNEI. In DNA form, the CDR3 reads TGTGCCAGCAGTGAACCGGGGGGGGGTGAAAAACTGTTTTTT. It is translated as CASSEPGGGEKLFF.

CDR3 bases: TGTGCCAGCAGCTTAGATAACTCGTTAATCTACGAGCAGTACTTC. Protein: CASSLDNSLIYEQYF. The chain couples TRBV7-2 to TRBJ2-7; D gene uncertain. Germline V lookup: CDR1 SGHTA, CDR2 FQGNSA. CDR3 length: 15 residues. V lost 1 base to trimming and J lost 3 bases, with 13 bases between them. Based on the CDR3 plus reference TRBV7-2 and TRBJ2-7, the full variable domain is GAGVSQSPSNKVTEKGKDVELRCDPISGHTALYWYRQSLGQGLEFLIYFQGNSAPDKSGLPSDRFSAERTGGSVSTLTIQRTQQEDSAVYLCASSLDNSLIYEQYFGPGTRLTVT.

The chain is built from TRBV7-7 and TRBJ2-2; possibly TRBD2 for D (5 bases). Trimming took 5 bases from V and 6 from J, leaving 13 bases between them. CDR1 SSHAT and CDR2 FNYEAQ come from the germline V gene (reference sequence). The CDR3 covers 14 residues. CDR3 DNA sequence: TGTGCCAGCAGCCCTGGACTCGGCGCCGGGGAGCTGTTTTTT. Amino acids: CASSPGLGAGELFF.

This chain uses TRBV15 with TRBJ1-2; D uncertain. The germline V gene has CDR1 LNHNV and CDR2 YYDKDF (reference sequence). The CDR3 extends over 13 amino acids. Trimming took off 0 bases at V and 8 bases at J, with 10 bases between the two ends. The CDR3: CATSRDVGIGYTF. Here the CDR3 DNA reads TGTGCCACCAGCAGAGATGTAGGGATCGGCTACACCTTC. The whole variable domain, remainder taken from reference TRBV15 and TRBJ1-2, is DAMVIQNPRYQVTQFGKPVTLSCSQTLNHNVMYWYQQKSSQAPKLLFHYYDKDFNNEADTPDNFQSRRPNTSFCFLDIRSPGLGDTAMYLCATSRDVGIGYTFGSGTRLTVV.

A few counts support this clonotype. J is TRBJ2-2 and V is TRBV11-3; TRBD2 is a possible D gene (6 bases). Germline-derived CDR1 and CDR2 are SGHNT and YENEEA. Trimming shortened V by 5 bases and J by 2 bases, and 15 bases separated the two germline ends. The CDR3 runs 16 residues. CDR3 nucleotides: TGTGCCAGCAGCGCGGGCGGGACGCCTAACACCGGGGAGCTGTTTTTT. Translated: CASSAGGTPNTGELFF.